The sequence of this T cell receptor (beta chain) was determined in a study of T cells after posttransplantation cyclophosphamide. Cyclophosphamide on days +3 and +4 followed busulfan-fludarabine conditioning and a marrow graft. Germline V lookup: CDR1 SGHRS, CDR2 YFSETQ. V lost 7 bases to trimming and J lost 3 bases; unmatched junction nucleotides: 6. CDR3 length: 14 amino acids. Clones were sequenced by immunoSEQ multiplex PCR, and TCRdb holds only the in-frame ones, with some missing. The table lists roughly 23,000 clones, 85% to 90% of them singletons, with 9.5% to 13% in the top ten. This clone was seen a single time.

The chain employs TRBV5-1 and TRBJ2-3; 9 bases align to TRBD2. The source is a female patient younger than 45 who received an allogeneic stem cell transplant from an unrelated donor, was CMV-positive, and had no GVHD. Part of the T cell pool may stem from the graft donor. The specimen comprised PBMCs, sampled after allogeneic stem cell transplant with posttransplant cyclophosphamide. The CDR3 DNA reads TGCGCCAGCGGAGAAGCGGGGGGAACAGATACGCAGTATTTT. Translating gives CASGEAGGTDTQYF. The full variable domain, with the rest looked up from reference TRBV5-1 and TRBJ2-3, is KAGVTQTPRYLIKTRGQQVTLSCSPISGHRSVSWYQQTPGQGLQFLFEYFSETQRNKGNFPGRFSGRQFSNSRSEMNVSTLELGDSALYLCASGEAGGTDTQYFGPGTRLTVL.